The 21 T cell receptor beta chains below come from one sample, sequenced in a study of blood T cell repertoires in COVID-19. The assay was immunoSEQ multiplex PCR, and TCRdb's table has in-frame clones only and misses some. The top ten hold over 5% of the sample, which has 70,000 or so clones, around 83% seen once. The sequenced material came from peripheral blood. These receptors were collected from a woman aged 60-75 years with acute or convalescent COVID-19.

The rearrangement links TRBV30 to TRBJ1-1; D is undetermined. The germline V gene encodes CDR1 GTSNPN and CDR2 SVGIG (reference sequence). V was shortened by 1 base and J by 11 bases, with 11 bases between the two germline ends. The CDR3 consists of 11 residues. The CDR3 reads CAWSDRWWAFF. The CDR3 nucleotides are TGTGCCTGGAGTGACAGATGGTGGGCTTTCTTT.

The rearrangement uses TRBV6-5 and TRBJ1-6; 7 nucleotides line up with TRBD1. The CDR3 consists of 15 residues. Germline loops: CDR1 MNHEY, CDR2 SVGAGI. V lost 7 bases, J lost 6 bases, and 9 bases stayed unmatched. In nucleotides, the CDR3 is TGTGCCAGCACCACCGGGACAGAGGCTAATTCACCCCTCCACTTT. Residues: CASTTGTEANSPLHF.

The gene calls are TRBV15 and TRBJ1-5; D might be TRBD1 (6 bases). The CDR3 contains 16 residues. V lost 0 bases and J lost 1, with 10 bases in between. Germline V gene data show CDR1 as LNHNV and CDR2 as YYDKDF (reference sequence). For the CDR3, the DNA is TGTGCCACCAGCAGAGACAGGGGATTGAGCAATCAGCCCCAGCATTTT. This codes for CATSRDRGLSNQPQHF.

This chain joins TRBV7-3 and TRBJ1-2; 11 bases map to TRBD1. Looked up from germline, CDR1 is SGHTA and CDR2 is FQGTGA. Trimming cost V 3 bases and J 3 bases; bases outside gene matches: 3. The CDR3 covers 15 residues. The DNA of the CDR3 is TGTGCCAGCAGCTTGACGGGACAGGGGGACTATGGCTACACCTTC. Translation gives CASSLTGQGDYGYTF.

The chain carries TRBV30 and TRBJ2-7; 7 positions match TRBD1. V was clipped by 2 bases and J by 4 bases; unmatched bases: 2. This CDR3 region has 12 residues. Germline CDR1 reads GTSNPN; CDR2 reads SVGIG (reference sequence). CDR3 sequence reads: CAWSLQGYEQYF. CDR3 in DNA: TGTGCCTGGAGTTTACAGGGGTACGAGCAGTACTTC.

The chain links TRBV9 to TRBJ1-1; 7 bases fit TRBD1. J gave up 8 bases and V 2 bases, and 6 bases lay outside the gene matches. This CDR3 region has 13 residues. CDR1 is SGDLS, CDR2 YYNGEE, per germline. The CDR3, as DNA: TGTGCCAGCAGCGTGGCCGGGACAGCAGAAGCTTTCTTT. Protein product: CASSVAGTAEAFF.

The chain couples TRBV11-2 to TRBJ1-1, with 10 bases identical to TRBD1. V lost 5 bases, J lost 4 bases, and 10 bases stayed unmatched. Germline assignment: CDR1 SGHAT and CDR2 FQNNGV. The CDR3 is 16 amino acids. CDR3 sequence: CASSLIPRDRGTEAFF. CDR3 DNA sequence: TGTGCCAGCAGCCTAATCCCGAGGGACAGGGGCACTGAAGCTTTCTTT.

J is TRBJ1-2 and V is TRBV14, with 9 positions matching TRBD1. With V trimmed by 4 bases and J by 8 bases, 8 bases remained unmatched. The germline CDR1 and CDR2 sequences are SGHDN and FVKESK. The CDR3 is 14 amino acids. DNA of the CDR3: TGTGCCAGCAGCCCCCGAGGCACAGGGGGCGGCTACACCTTC. Its protein is CASSPRGTGGGYTF. The full variable domain, with the rest looked up from reference TRBV14 and TRBJ1-2, is EAGVTQFPSHSVIEKGQTVTLRCDPISGHDNLYWYRRVMGKEIKFLLHFVKESKQDESGMPNNRFLAERTGGTYSTLKVQPAELEDSGVYFCASSPRGTGGGYTFGSGTRLTVV.

This chain uses TRBV3-1 (or the pseudogene TRBV3-2) with TRBJ1-2; D is ambiguous. The CDR3 covers 12 residues. CDR1 is LGHDT and CDR2 is YNNKEL in the germline V gene (reference sequence). Trimming took off 4 bases at V and 7 bases at J, with 10 bases between the two ends. CDR3 residues: CASSPRLGGYTF. The CDR3 coding sequence is TGTGCCAGCAGCCCCCGACTGGGTGGCTACACCTTC.

The chain is built from TRBV6-4 and TRBJ2-7; D remains ambiguous. Germline assignment: CDR1 MRHNA and CDR2 SNTAGT. This CDR3 has 10 amino acids. CDR3 sequence reads: CASSDSSWLV. CDR3 coding DNA: TGTGCCAGCAGTGACTCGAGTTGGTTGGTC.

This chain joins TRBV19 and TRBJ1-1, with 10 bases fitting TRBD1. The germline V gene has CDR1 LNHDA and CDR2 SQIVND (reference sequence). J gave up 1 base and V 6 bases, and 2 bases lay outside the gene matches. The CDR3 loop spans 14 amino acids. The CDR3 DNA is TGTGCCAGTAGCAGGGACAGGGGGAACACTGAAGCTTTCTTT. Its protein is CASSRDRGNTEAFF.

The chain is built from TRBV4-1 and TRBJ1-5; D is uncertain. In germline, CDR1 is MGHRA, CDR2 YSYEKL. V gave up 3 bases and J gave up 6 bases, with 15 bases separating them. The length of the CDR3 is 15 residues. CDR3 sequence: CASSQEFLMVQPQHF. The CDR3 region has the DNA TGCGCCAGCAGCCAGGAGTTCCTCATGGTTCAGCCCCAGCATTTT.

The V call is TRBV19, the J call TRBJ2-2; TRBD2 matches 8 bases. In germline, CDR1 is LNHDA, CDR2 SQIVND (reference sequence). This CDR3 is built from 16 residues. Losses at the gene ends were 5 bases for V and 4 bases for J; bases not matched to a gene: 9. This CDR3 is CASSQRGGRSTGELFF. In DNA, the CDR3 is TGTGCCAGTAGTCAACGGGGGGGCAGGAGCACCGGGGAGCTGTTTTTT.

The J gene is TRBJ1-1, the V gene TRBV24-1, with a weak D call TRBD1 (5 bases). CDR1 is KGHDR and CDR2 is SFDVKD in the germline V gene. This CDR3 is 11 amino acids long. V lost 7 bases to trimming and J lost 8 bases, with 10 bases between them. The CDR3 DNA is TGTGCCACCAGCGGGGGACGCGAAGCTTTCTTT. Translation: CATSGGREAFF.

This clone appeared a few times. The rearrangement links TRBV19 to TRBJ1-4; unclear D gene. The CDR3 covers 14 residues. The ends were cut back, 6 bases at V and 0 bases at J, with 8 bases in the middle. The germline V gene encodes CDR1 LNHDA and CDR2 SQIVND (reference sequence). The CDR3 DNA is TGTGCCAGTAGGAGATTTGCAACTAATGAAAAACTGTTTTTT. As protein: CASRRFATNEKLFF.

The rearrangement joins TRBV5-4 to TRBJ2-3, with 11 bases lining up with TRBD2. CDR3 size: 16 residues. In germline, CDR1 is SGHNT, CDR2 YYREEE (reference sequence). Unmatched junction bases numbered 4, after V lost 4 bases and J lost 0 bases. The CDR3 region is CASSPRLAGSTDTQYF. For the CDR3, the DNA is TGTGCCAGCAGCCCCCGACTAGCGGGGAGCACAGATACGCAGTATTTT.

The chain joins TRBV6-4 to TRBJ2-1; 10 bases line up with TRBD2. The germline CDR1 and CDR2 sequences are MRHNA and SNTAGT. The CDR3 has 16 amino acids. The ends lost 0 bases at V and 9 bases at J; junction bases unmatched: 8. CDR3 DNA sequence: TGTGCCAGCAGTGACTCCCCTCTAGCGGGGGAGGGTGAGCAGTTCTTC. Translated: CASSDSPLAGEGEQFF.

This chain uses TRBV25-1 with TRBJ1-4; TRBD1 might be the D (6 bases). There are 17 residues in the CDR3. V was cut by 1 base and J by 6 bases, with 18 bases left in between. Germline CDR1 and CDR2: MGHDK and SYGVNS. In DNA form, the CDR3 reads TGTGCCAGCAGTGAATGGGGGCGAGGGACTAAGGATGAAAAACTGTTTTTT. Translating it yields CASSEWGRGTKDEKLFF.

CDR3 region: CASSLFESSGNTIYF. The CDR3 DNA reads as TGTGCCAGCAGCTTGTTCGAGAGCTCTGGAAACACCATATATTTT. This chain links TRBV7-6 with TRBJ1-3; unclear D gene. The CDR3 has 15 amino acids. Trimming shortened V by 3 bases and J by 0 bases, and 9 bases separated the two germline ends. Germline CDR1 SGHVS, CDR2 FNYEAQ.

This clone was seen once. The gene calls are TRBV7-9 and TRBJ2-5; no reliable D call. Deletions cut 1 base from V and 1 base from J, with 10 bases between. Germline V gene data show CDR1 as SEHNR and CDR2 as FQNEAQ (reference sequence). The CDR3 consists of 15 residues. In DNA, the CDR3 is TGTGCCAGCAGCTTAGTACCTTCCAGCCAAGAGACCCAGTACTTC. Amino acids: CASSLVPSSQETQYF.

This clone showed up just a few times. The V and J genes are TRBV2 and TRBJ1-6; no clear D. This CDR3 comprises 15 residues. V was cut by 6 bases and J by 9 bases, with 18 bases left in between. CDR1 is SNHLY and CDR2 is FYNNEI in the germline V gene. CDR3 protein: CASSPEGGVASPLHF. DNA of the CDR3: TGTGCCAGCAGCCCCGAGGGCGGGGTAGCTTCACCCCTCCACTTT.